These T cell receptor beta chains were read from a single sample in a study of T cell responses to AZD1222 COVID-19 vaccine. Using immunoSEQ multiplex PCR, the repertoire was profiled, and TCRdb retains in-frame clones only, with some absent. The sample lists about 110,000 clones; about 92% were seen once. Specimen: peripheral blood, collected 28 days after the second AZD1222 dose. Receptors originate from an adult who received the AZD1222 COVID-19 vaccine. Both conserved end residues are part of each CDR3. Rows may omit the clone size; those that give it use once, few, many or a size class.

size,V,J,CDR3
-,TRBV5-8,TRBJ2-7,CASSHRDLGPYEQYF
-,TRBV20-1,TRBJ2-3,CSAPNGDTQYF
-,TRBV5-6,TRBJ1-5,CASSLAGSNQPQHF
-,TRBV5-1,TRBJ2-2,CASGRQGRDTGELFF
-,TRBV12-3/TRBV12-4,TRBJ2-5,CASSLRRETQYF
-,TRBV5-6,TRBJ2-1,CASSALNNEQFF
-,TRBV6-5,TRBJ1-2,CASTVGILYTF
-,TRBV12-3/TRBV12-4,TRBJ2-5,CASSPGRRETQYF
-,TRBV3-1/TRBV3-2,TRBJ2-1,CASSPNMNEQFF
-,TRBV6-5,TRBJ1-5,CASSYGLDFNQPQHF
-,TRBV30,TRBJ2-3,CAWRGGFGVYTQYF
-,TRBV19,TRBJ1-5,CASSSSPEPQHF
-,TRBV7-2,TRBJ2-1,CASSLDIRSYGGGYNEQFF
-,TRBV7-2,TRBJ2-7,CASSLRRLADSSYEQYF
-,TRBV21-1,TRBJ1-1,CASSKALPLGTEAFF
-,TRBV28,TRBJ2-2,CASRPQNTGELFF
-,TRBV19,TRBJ1-1,CASSRQGDTEAFF
-,TRBV5-1,TRBJ2-5,CASSSLAGGSYQETQYF
-,TRBV19,TRBJ1-5,CASSIGAQGNQPQHF
once,TRBV9,TRBJ2-3,CASSSAGRGNTDTQYF
-,TRBV7-6,TRBJ2-5,CASSFSGGVTETQYF
many,TRBV7-9,TRBJ2-2,CASRSAETGPNTGELFF
-,TRBV6-5,TRBJ1-5,CASSTVSNQPQHF
-,TRBV2,TRBJ1-5,CASSRDSGHQPQHF
few,TRBV20-1,TRBJ1-6,CSASTASPYSPLHF
-,TRBV10-3,TRBJ2-2,CAISGVAGGYTGELFF
-,TRBV19,TRBJ1-1,CASSSGGSGAFF
-,TRBV5-4,TRBJ2-7,CASSHPGSTAGEQYF
-,TRBV5-1,TRBJ2-1,CASSPGTSDYNEQFF
-,TRBV6-1,TRBJ2-1,CASNLQGSNEQFF
-,TRBV30,TRBJ1-3,CALQSSGNTIYF
-,TRBV7-9,TRBJ2-7,CASSPRQGESYEQYF
-,TRBV7-9,TRBJ1-5,CASSAGYDPGRNQPQHF
-,TRBV28,TRBJ2-7,CASSLLGGRSHEQYF
-,TRBV6-4,TRBJ1-2,CASSRHQTDGIGGYTF
-,TRBV5-6,TRBJ2-3,CASSSQGRRTDTQYF
-,TRBV5-8,TRBJ2-7,CASSPNYEQYF
-,TRBV7-2,TRBJ2-4,CASSNPGQLAKNIQYF
few,TRBV5-6,TRBJ2-1,CASSLPGSGSYNEQFF
once,TRBV11-2,TRBJ2-1,CASSYLPGPPRGDEQFF
-,TRBV13,TRBJ1-1,CASKVGRRITEAFF
once,TRBV2,TRBJ1-2,CASTAGGYYGYTF
-,TRBV28,TRBJ2-7,CASGHGDRVHEQYF
-,TRBV20-1,TRBJ1-4,CSASSERNEKLFF
-,TRBV9,TRBJ2-1,CASSVEVAGRDEQFF